A selection of T cell receptor beta chains follows, all from one sample in a study of cytomegalovirus exposure and HLA in healthy donors. Clones were sequenced by immunoSEQ multiplex PCR, and TCRdb holds only the in-frame ones, with some missing. This sample has some 90,000 clones; roughly four fifths occur once, and the top ten carry approximately 0.6%. Sequencing used PBMCs. Receptors originate from a man younger than 40 in good health and CMV-seronegative. CDR3s include the opening cysteine and the closing phenylalanine or tryptophan. The order of the fields is V gene, clone size, D gene, J gene, CDR3 protein, CDR3 DNA. A D gene is named only where the DNA matches it firmly. Part of the rows lack a size; the others show once, few, many or a class for expanded clones.

TRBV10-2	once	NA	TRBJ2-3	CASSEGRSSTDTQYF	TGCGCCAGCAGTGAGGGCCGTTCTAGCACAGATACGCAGTATTTT
TRBV19	NA	NA	TRBJ1-2	CASSPRDTGTYGYTF	TGTGCCAGTAGTCCCAGGGATACAGGGACCTATGGCTACACCTTC
TRBV10-2	NA	NA	TRBJ2-7	CASSTTVHYEQYF	TGCGCCAGCAGTACTACTGTCCACTACGAGCAGTACTTC
TRBV19	NA	TRBD2	TRBJ2-1	CASSIGLAGDFYNEQFF	TGTGCCAGTAGTATTGGACTAGCGGGGGACTTCTACAATGAGCAGTTCTTC
TRBV9	NA	TRBD2	TRBJ2-3	CASSGTGLAGASSTDTQYF	TGTGCCAGCAGCGGAACGGGACTAGCGGGGGCCTCTAGCACAGATACGCAGTATTTT
TRBV5-1	NA	NA	TRBJ2-2	CASSSVGANTGELFF	TGCGCCAGCAGTAGTGTAGGGGCGAACACCGGGGAGCTGTTTTTT
TRBV18	many	TRBD1	TRBJ1-1	CASSPGTGLDNTEAFF	TGTGCCAGCTCACCCGGGACAGGCCTCGATAACACTGAAGCTTTCTTT
TRBV5-1	NA	NA	TRBJ1-2	CASNYEPSNYGYTF	TGCGCCAGCAATTATGAGCCCTCTAACTATGGCTACACCTTC
TRBV19	NA	TRBD1	TRBJ1-2	CASSIRQGVGDGYTF	TGTGCCAGTAGTATACGACAGGGGGTTGGAGATGGCTACACCTTC
TRBV19	NA	TRBD1	TRBJ1-6	CASTPGQGLGSPLHF	TGTGCCAGTACCCCGGGACAGGGGTTAGGTTCACCCCTCCACTTT
TRBV29-1	NA	TRBD1	TRBJ2-2	CSVRDRGNTGELFF	TGCAGCGTAAGGGACAGGGGTAACACCGGGGAGCTGTTTTTT
TRBV11-2	NA	NA	TRBJ1-2	CASSLHSHGYTF	TGTGCCAGCAGCTTACACTCCCATGGCTACACCTTC
TRBV5-1	NA	TRBD2	TRBJ2-1	CASSTETTSGDYNEQFF	TGCGCCAGCAGCACGGAAACGACTAGCGGGGACTACAATGAGCAGTTCTTC
TRBV5-1	NA	TRBD1	TRBJ2-2	CATKISPGQASGELFF	TGCGCCACCAAAATTTCACCGGGACAGGCTTCCGGGGAGCTGTTTTTT
TRBV9	NA	NA	TRBJ2-7	CASSVKSQGDEQYF	TGTGCCAGCAGCGTAAAGTCACAGGGTGACGAGCAGTACTTC
TRBV2	few	TRBD1	TRBJ1-5	CASSTVTGTGDQPQHF	TGTGCCAGCAGTACAGTAACCGGGACAGGGGATCAGCCCCAGCATTTT
TRBV27	few	NA	TRBJ1-1	CASSTRQGTNTEAFF	TGTGCCAGCAGTACCCGGCAGGGGACGAACACTGAAGCTTTCTTT